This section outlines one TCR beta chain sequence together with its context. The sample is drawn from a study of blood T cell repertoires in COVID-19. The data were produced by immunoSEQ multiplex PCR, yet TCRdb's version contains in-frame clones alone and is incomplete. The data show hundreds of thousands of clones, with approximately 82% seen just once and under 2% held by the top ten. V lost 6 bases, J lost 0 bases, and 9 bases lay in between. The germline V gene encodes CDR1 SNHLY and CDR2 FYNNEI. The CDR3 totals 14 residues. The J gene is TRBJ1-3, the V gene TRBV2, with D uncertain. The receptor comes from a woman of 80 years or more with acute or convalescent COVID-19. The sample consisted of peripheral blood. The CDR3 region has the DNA TGTGCCAGCAGCGTAATTAGCTCTGGAAACACCATATATTTT. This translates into CASSVISSGNTIYF.